A single sample gave rise to the 11 T cell receptor beta chains below, sequenced in a study of CD8 T cells in Susac syndrome. RNA, at 0.5 to 1 ug, was reverse transcribed with random hexamers. A single record per CDR3 protein comes from TCRdb applying MiXCR to the immunoSEQ multiplex PCR reads. Of about 200,000 distinct CDR3 sequences listed, around nine tenths were seen once; the top ten hold around 0.1%. Specimen: CD4+ T cells from PBMCs. These receptors were obtained from a human donor with Susac syndrome.

The chain combines TRBV28 with TRBJ2-1, with 11 bases lining up with TRBD2. The CDR3 loop spans 15 amino acids. CDR1 and CDR2 (germline): MDHEN, SYDVKM. The V gene end was trimmed by 6 bases and the J gene end by 9 bases; junction bases not matched to a gene: 10. The CDR3 DNA is TGTGCCAGCAGGATTAGCGGGAGGGCCTGGAGTGAGCAGTTCTTC. Translating it yields CASRISGRAWSEQFF. Combining the CDR3 with reference TRBV28 and TRBJ2-1 gives the whole variable domain DVKVTQSSRYLVKRTGEKVFLECVQDMDHENMFWYRQDPGLGLRLIYFSYDVKMKEKGDIPEGYSVSREKKERFSLILESASTNQTSMYLCASRISGRAWSEQFFGPGTRLTVL.

V usage is TRBV6-1 and J usage is TRBJ1-2, with 8 nucleotides matching TRBD1. From germline, CDR1 is MNHNS and CDR2 SASEGT. Trimming took 8 bases from V and 2 from J; bases not matched to a gene: 10. CDR3 length: 15 residues. The DNA of the CDR3 is TGTGCCAGCGTACAAGGACAGGGTGCAAACTATGGCTACACCTTC. Amino acid sequence: CASVQGQGANYGYTF.

This chain connects TRBV27 to TRBJ1-3, with D hard to call. This CDR3 contains 13 residues. With 6 bases removed from V and 0 bases from J, the gap between germline ends came to 6 bases. Germline values: CDR1 MNHEY, CDR2 SMNVEV (reference sequence). In DNA form, the CDR3 reads TGTGCCAGCAGGGTAAACTCTGGAAACACCATATATTTT. Its protein product is CASRVNSGNTIYF.

The J gene is TRBJ1-4, the V gene TRBV2, with a weak D call TRBD1 (6 bases). The V and J ends lost 4 bases and 7 bases respectively, with 10 bases between them. The CDR3 sequence is 13 residues long. Germline values: CDR1 SNHLY, CDR2 FYNNEI. DNA of the CDR3: TGTGCCAGCAGTGCAGGGGCGGGTGAAAAACTGTTTTTT. Translation gives CASSAGAGEKLFF.

The gene calls are TRBV5-1 and TRBJ2-6; D gene uncertain. V dropped 0 bases and J dropped 4 bases, with 8 bases sitting between them. Germline loops: CDR1 SGHRS, CDR2 YFSETQ. The CDR3 sequence is 15 residues long. The CDR3 region is CASSLESGGANVLTF. The CDR3 DNA is TGCGCCAGCAGCTTGGAATCGGGCGGGGCCAACGTCCTGACTTTC.

The rearrangement uses TRBV5-6 and TRBJ2-7, with TRBD2 identical over 7 bases. Germline V gene sequence: CDR1 SGHDT, CDR2 YYEEEE. The length of the CDR3 is 15 residues. The V gene end was trimmed by 4 bases and the J gene end by 3 bases; junction bases not matched to a gene: 10. The DNA for the CDR3 is TGTGCCAGCAGCGGGGGGAGAGTAGCGGGCTACGAGCAGTACTTC. This codes for CASSGGRVAGYEQYF. Full variable domain (rest looked up from reference TRBV5-6 and TRBJ2-7): DAGVTQSPTHLIKTRGQQVTLRCSPKSGHDTVSWYQQALGQGPQFIFQYYEEEERQRGNFPDRFSGHQFPNYSSELNVNALLLGDSALYLCASSGGRVAGYEQYFGPGTRLTVT.

The CDR3 sequence is CASSLELVFPSYNEQFF. CDR3 DNA: TGTGCCAGCAGCTTAGAACTAGTTTTCCCCTCCTACAATGAGCAGTTCTTC. This chain connects TRBV7-9 to TRBJ2-1; D may be TRBD2 (5 bases). Trimming shortened V by 1 base and J by 0 bases, and 13 bases separated the two germline ends. The CDR3 length is 17 residues. Germline V CDR1 and CDR2: SEHNR, FQNEAQ (reference sequence).

The chain couples TRBV3-1 to TRBJ1-3; a possible D gene is TRBD1 (5 bases). V was cut by 4 bases and J by 0 bases, with 13 bases left in between. Per germline, CDR1 LGHDT and CDR2 YNNKEL (reference sequence). The CDR3 extends over 16 amino acids. CDR3 loop: CASSRGDSISGNTIYF. CDR3 nucleotide sequence: TGTGCCAGCAGCCGCGGCGACAGCATCTCTGGAAACACCATATATTTT.

This rearrangement joins TRBV5-8 to TRBJ1-1; a possible D gene is TRBD1 (5 bases). The CDR3 sequence is 15 residues long. Germline V CDR1 and CDR2: SGHTS, YDEGEE. V was cut by 1 base and J by 2 bases, with 12 bases left in between. The CDR3 sequence is CASSLYGTINTEAFF. CDR3 DNA: TGTGCCAGCAGCTTGTACGGGACCATAAACACTGAAGCTTTCTTT.

V is TRBV20-1 and J is TRBJ2-1; 9 nucleotides agree with TRBD1. V lost 6 bases and J lost 8; bases outside the gene matches: 8. Germline-derived CDR1 and CDR2 are DFQATT and SNEGSKA (reference sequence). CDR3 length: 13 residues. CDR3: CSAPGQGFDEQFF. The DNA of the CDR3 is TGCAGTGCCCCGGGACAGGGCTTCGATGAGCAGTTCTTC.

This sequence joins TRBV2 and TRBJ2-3; D is unclear. Germline values: CDR1 SNHLY, CDR2 FYNNEI. This CDR3 contains 13 residues. V was shortened by 7 bases and J by 2 bases, with 10 bases between the two germline ends. The CDR3 sequence: CASTGANTDTQYF. DNA of the CDR3: TGTGCCAGCACTGGCGCAAACACAGATACGCAGTATTTT.